This T cell receptor (beta chain) was profiled in a study of T cell changes during pregnancy in multiple sclerosis. This CDR3 has 14 amino acids. V lost 11 bases and J 0 bases, leaving 17 bases between the germline ends. Germline V gene lookup returns CDR1 MNHNS and CDR2 SASEGT. Generated by immunoSEQ multiplex PCR, the TCRdb table keeps only in-frame clones and is missing some. The sample has 14,000 to 15,000 clones, 65% to 90% seen once. Sequencing used CD8+ T cells from peripheral blood mononuclear cells, obtained in the first trimester of pregnancy. The TCR originated in a female donor with multiple sclerosis, enrolled in a pregnancy study. The chain combines TRBV6-1 with TRBJ2-7, with a weak D call TRBD2 (5 bases). The CDR3 here is CAGNSGDISYEQYF. CDR3 in DNA: TGTGCCGGAAACAGCGGTGACATCTCCTACGAGCAGTACTTC.